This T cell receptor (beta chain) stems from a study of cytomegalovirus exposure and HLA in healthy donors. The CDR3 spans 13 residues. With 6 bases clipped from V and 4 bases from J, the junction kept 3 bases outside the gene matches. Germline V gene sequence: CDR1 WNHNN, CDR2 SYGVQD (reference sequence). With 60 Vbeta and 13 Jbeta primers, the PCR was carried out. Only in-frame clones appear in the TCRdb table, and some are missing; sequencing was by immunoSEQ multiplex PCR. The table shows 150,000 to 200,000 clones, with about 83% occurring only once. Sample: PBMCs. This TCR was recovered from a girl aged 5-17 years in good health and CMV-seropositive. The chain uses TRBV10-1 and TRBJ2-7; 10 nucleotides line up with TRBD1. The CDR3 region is CASSRDRGYEQYF. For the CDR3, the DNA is TGCGCCAGCAGCAGGGACAGGGGTTACGAGCAGTACTTC.